Here is one T cell receptor (beta chain) with its context. Its antigen is still unknown. V gave up 3 bases and J gave up 8 bases, with 14 bases separating them. Germline V gene sequence: CDR1 SGHTA, CDR2 FQGTGA. The CDR3 has 15 amino acids. The PCR had 60 Vbeta and 13 Jbeta primers. Only in-frame clones appear in the TCRdb table, and some are missing; sequencing was by immunoSEQ multiplex PCR. The sample yields about 230,000 clones, 77% seen once. Healthy bone marrow donors supplied every sample. Unrecorded immune exposures were likely, despite nominal health at sampling. This sample was taken from a study of cytomegalovirus exposure and HLA in healthy donors. The overall study: Sequencing of 150 million to 200 million T cells in an earlier analysis found 95 million to 120 million unique TCR beta sequences. Findings and limits, study-wide: Researchers reported in a later analysis that a missense DCLRE1C variant was tied to TCR beta V- and J-gene trimming.

This clonotype was obtained from a woman aged 55 to 70 in good health and CMV-seropositive. The chain links TRBV7-3 to TRBJ1-6, with D possibly being TRBD1 (5 bases). The specimen was PBMCs. CDR3 protein: CASSFSGPGDSPLHF. DNA for the CDR3: TGTGCCAGCAGCTTTTCCGGGCCGGGGGATTCACCCCTCCACTTT.